Below, 13 T cell receptor beta chains from the same sample are listed, as sequenced in a study of blood T cells in healthy people across ages. Combining a sample-barcoded 5' primer with a J-beta primer mix, a second PCR ran for about 7 to 12 cycles. TCRdb ran MiXCR on the 5' RACE reads and lists one entry per CDR3 protein. This sample has 1.4 million to 1.5 million distinct CDR3 sequences; roughly 40% occur once, and the top ten carry 7.9%. The sample taken for sequencing was blood. The receptor set was obtained from a woman aged 18-29 years in good health.

The rearrangement links TRBV20-1 to TRBJ2-3, with D perhaps TRBD2 (6 bases). V was pared by 4 bases and J by 0 bases, with 20 bases between. The CDR3 length is 17 residues. Per the germline V gene, CDR1 is DFQATT and CDR2 is SNEGSKA (reference sequence). In nucleotides, the CDR3 is TGCAGTGCTACCGGAGGGGTAAAAACCTTTAGCACAGATACGCAGTATTTT. This gives the protein CSATGGVKTFSTDTQYF.

The gene calls are TRBV20-1 and TRBJ1-1; a weak D match, TRBD1 (6 bases). This CDR3 spans 11 amino acids. Germline CDR1 reads DFQATT; CDR2 reads SNEGSKA (reference sequence). Between the trimmed V and J ends, which lost 3 bases and 11 bases, there was a span of 13 bases. The CDR3 spells CSASWGREAFF. In DNA form, the CDR3 reads TGCAGTGCTAGTTGGGGGCGCGAGGCTTTCTTT.

About this clonotype itself: A clone one base away is much larger, so this may be a read error. J is TRBJ2-7 and V is TRBV28; D is unresolved. CDR1 is MDHEN and CDR2 is SYDVKM in the germline V gene. V was cut by 5 bases and J by 3 bases, with 8 bases left in between. The CDR3 covers 12 residues. The CDR3 spells CASSPPFYEQYF. DNA for the CDR3: TGTGCCAGCAGTCCCCCCTTCTACGAGCAGTACTTC.

V is TRBV27 and J is TRBJ2-1; either TRBD1 or TRBD2 may supply D (6 bases each). Trimming pared 2 bases from V and 9 bases from J, leaving 11 bases between. This CDR3 contains 13 residues. CDR1 and CDR2 from the germline V gene are MNHEY and SMNVEV (reference sequence). The CDR3 region is CASSLGGGGEQFF. Written as DNA, the CDR3 is TGTGCCAGCAGTTTAGGTGGAGGGGGTGAGCAGTTCTTC.

This clonotype was detected a few times. The V and J genes are TRBV20-1 and TRBJ2-7; 9 bases map to TRBD2. The CDR3 is 13 residues long. The junction had 3 bases not matched to a gene; V was cut back by 4 bases and J by 2 bases. From germline, CDR1 is DFQATT and CDR2 SNEGSKA (reference sequence). CDR3 in DNA: TGCAGTGCTATTTCTAGCGGGACCTACGAGCAGTACTTC. Residues: CSAISSGTYEQYF.

This clonotype was counted between two and nine times. The rearrangement links TRBV6-5 to TRBJ1-5; D is uncertain. V lost 6 bases to trimming and J lost 3 bases, with 12 bases between them. Germline V gene lookup returns CDR1 MNHEY and CDR2 SVGAGI. CDR3 size: 14 residues. In DNA, the CDR3 is TGTGCCAGCAGAAGTATAGGTTACAATCAGCCCCAGCATTTT. It encodes CASRSIGYNQPQHF.

The gene calls are TRBV20-1 and TRBJ2-5; D is perhaps TRBD1 or TRBD2 (5 bases each). The CDR3 is made up of 12 amino acids. The germline V gene encodes CDR1 DFQATT and CDR2 SNEGSKA (reference sequence). CDR3 DNA: TGCAGCGCCGGGACGGGGCAAGAGACCCAGTACTTC. As protein: CSAGTGQETQYF.

This clonotype came up many times. V and J are TRBV5-1 and TRBJ2-7; D gene ambiguous. This CDR3 has 13 amino acids. Trimming shortened V by 2 bases and J by 0 bases, and 6 bases separated the two germline ends. Germline V gives CDR1 SGHRS, CDR2 YFSETQ. The CDR3 loop reads CASSLDNSYEQYF. The CDR3 coding sequence is TGCGCCAGCAGCTTAGACAACTCCTACGAGCAGTACTTC.

V and J are TRBV29-1 and TRBJ1-2, with a weak D call TRBD1 (5 bases). The CDR3 is made up of 13 amino acids. Germline CDR1 SQVTM, CDR2 ANQGSEA. V was clipped by 3 bases and J by 8 bases, with 16 bases between them. CDR3 sequence reads: CSVDGDGTGGYTF. The CDR3 nucleotides read TGCAGCGTTGACGGGGACGGGACGGGGGGCTACACCTTC.

This chain connects TRBV7-6 to TRBJ2-7; D may be TRBD1 (6 bases). This CDR3 is 15 amino acids long. CDR1 SGHVS and CDR2 FNYEAQ come from the germline V gene. The V gene lost 3 bases and the J gene lost 0 bases, with 12 bases spanning the gap. The CDR3 is CASSFETGHSYEQYF. The CDR3 region has the DNA TGTGCCAGCAGCTTCGAAACGGGACACTCCTACGAGCAGTACTTC.

The chain has TRBV2 and TRBJ1-1; 8 bases are shared with TRBD1. The CDR3 contains 14 residues. The germline CDR1 and CDR2 sequences are SNHLY and FYNNEI. J lost 5 bases, V lost 4 bases, and 6 bases had no gene match. The CDR3 coding sequence is TGTGCCAGCAGTGTCGGAGACAGGGGAACTGAAGCTTTCTTT. Protein product: CASSVGDRGTEAFF.

The V gene is TRBV24-1, the J gene TRBJ2-7, with D unresolved. The CDR3 runs to 15 residues. V lost 4 bases and J 5 bases, leaving 17 bases between the germline ends. In germline, CDR1 is KGHDR, CDR2 SFDVKD. CDR3: CATSDRAPKRDEQYF. CDR3 DNA: TGTGCCACCAGTGACCGGGCACCCAAGAGAGACGAGCAGTACTTC.

This clonotype was observed a few times. The V call is TRBV27, the J call TRBJ1-6; TRBD1 is a possible D gene (5 bases). Between the trimmed V and J ends, which lost 3 bases and 0 bases, there was a span of 12 bases. The CDR3 sequence is 17 residues long. CDR1 MNHEY and CDR2 SMNVEV come from the germline V gene (reference sequence). The CDR3 is CASSFKGDHSYNSPLHF. In DNA form, the CDR3 reads TGTGCCAGCAGTTTCAAAGGGGATCACTCCTATAATTCACCCCTCCACTTT.